These 9 T cell receptor beta chains were sequenced from one sample in a study of blood T cell repertoires in COVID-19. Sequencing was performed with immunoSEQ multiplex PCR; in TCRdb, only in-frame clones are kept and a portion is missing. Among under 250,000 clones listed, about 82% were seen once. The sample consisted of peripheral blood. The receptors were gathered from a man at least 80 years old with acute or convalescent COVID-19.

This rearrangement joins TRBV28 to TRBJ1-1; TRBD1 is a possible D gene (6 bases). V gave up 2 bases and J gave up 5 bases, with 12 bases separating them. In germline, CDR1 is MDHEN, CDR2 SYDVKM. The CDR3 extends over 14 amino acids. The CDR3 here is CASSLLTGSTEAFF. CDR3 bases: TGTGCCAGCAGTTTACTCACAGGGTCTACTGAAGCTTTCTTT.

This chain joins TRBV9 and TRBJ1-6; 8 bases line up with TRBD1. The CDR3 runs 16 residues. The germline V gene encodes CDR1 SGDLS and CDR2 YYNGEE. Unmatched junction bases numbered 10, after V lost 4 bases and J lost 7 bases. The chain's CDR3 is CASSFTDRVGNSPLHF. CDR3 bases: TGTGCCAGCAGCTTTACGGACAGGGTCGGAAATTCACCCCTCCACTTT.

The chain couples TRBV19 to TRBJ2-3; 12 bases align to TRBD2. Trimming took 4 bases from V and 0 from J; bases not matched to a gene: 5. CDR3 size: 17 residues. The germline CDR1 and CDR2 sequences are LNHDA and SQIVND (reference sequence). The CDR3 sequence: CASSRTSGATSTDTQYF. In DNA form, the CDR3 reads TGTGCCAGTAGTAGGACTAGCGGGGCGACTAGCACAGATACGCAGTATTTT.

This sequence joins TRBV4-1 and TRBJ1-5; no definite D call. V lost 5 bases and J 2 bases, leaving 7 bases between the germline ends. Germline V CDR1 and CDR2: MGHRA, YSYEKL. The CDR3 has 13 residues. The CDR3 region is CASSYERNQPQHF. Written as DNA, the CDR3 is TGCGCCAGCAGCTACGAGCGCAATCAGCCCCAGCATTTT.

This sequence joins TRBV24-1 and TRBJ2-7; D not certain. Trimming pared 3 bases from V and 2 bases from J, leaving 13 bases between. Germline V gene data show CDR1 as KGHDR and CDR2 as SFDVKD. The CDR3 spans 15 residues. CDR3 coding DNA: TGTGCCACCAGTGATCAAGCGTCCGCTACCTACGAGCAGTACTTC. It is translated as CATSDQASATYEQYF.

This clone was seen once. The J gene is TRBJ1-2, the V gene TRBV5-4; 8 nucleotides agree with TRBD1. V trimming: 2 bases; J trimming: 4 bases; junction bases outside the gene matches: 7. The CDR3 covers 15 residues. From germline, CDR1 is SGHNT and CDR2 YYREEE (reference sequence). The CDR3 region is CASSLLDREAYGYTF. The CDR3 nucleotides are TGTGCCAGCAGCTTACTGGACAGGGAGGCCTATGGCTACACCTTC.

The chain joins TRBV7-2 to TRBJ2-2, with a weak D call TRBD1 (5 bases). This CDR3 region has 17 residues. Trimming left V 3 bases short and J 4 bases short, with 18 bases between. Germline V gene sequence: CDR1 SGHTA, CDR2 FQGNSA. The CDR3: CASSFQGAVLGTGELFF. The CDR3 nucleotides are TGTGCCAGCAGCTTCCAAGGGGCGGTTTTGGGCACCGGGGAGCTGTTTTTT.

This clone was seen once. The genes are TRBV18 and TRBJ1-3; D is uncertain. This CDR3 has 15 residues. The germline V gene has CDR1 KGHSH and CDR2 LQKENI. The V end was cut by 3 bases, the J end by 0 bases, with 9 bases between. CDR3 sequence (DNA): TGTGCCAGCTCACCGGCGGTGATCTCTGGAAACACCATATATTTT. Its protein is CASSPAVISGNTIYF.

J is TRBJ1-5 and V is TRBV27; TRBD1 matches at 9 bases. V trimming: 2 bases; J trimming: 6 bases; junction bases outside the gene matches: 8. Germline CDR1 reads MNHEY; CDR2 reads SMNVEV (reference sequence). The CDR3 length is 16 residues. The DNA for the CDR3 is TGTGCCAGCAGTTTAGAGGGGACAGGGATGGGTCAGCCCCAGCATTTT. Translating it yields CASSLEGTGMGQPQHF.